Presented here are 2 T cell receptor beta chains from one specimen sequenced in a study of CD8+ T cells in alopecia areata (dated by TCRdb to the late 2010s). The time point label for this specimen denotes: baseline before oral tofacitinib. The protocol used for the library was the immunoSEQ multiplex PCR assay. RNA was extracted from all samples and reverse transcribed into cDNA as template for TCR sequencing. Not all clones reach the TCRdb copy of this immuneACCESS table, which keeps in-frame sequences only. Checked studies attribute under half of the gap to unresolved V genes and leave the rest unexplained. A total of about 150,000 clones appear in this sample, roughly 50% of them only once. Together, the top ten hold about 6.8% of the sample. This specimen consisted of CD4+ T cells sorted from blood, obtained at week 0. The source is a human donor with alopecia areata.

V usage is TRBV2 and J usage is TRBJ1-2; D uncertain. This CDR3 has 14 amino acids. V lost 3 bases, J lost 0 bases, and 8 bases lay in between. CDR1 and CDR2 (germline): SNHLY, FYNNEI. The DNA for the CDR3 is TGTGCCAGCAGTGACGGCGGTGCTAACTATGGCTACACCTTC. This encodes CASSDGGANYGYTF.

The rearrangement links TRBV6-5 to TRBJ1-2; 9 nucleotides align to TRBD1. Trimming cost V 5 bases and J 3 bases; bases outside gene matches: 7. Germline CDR1 and CDR2: MNHEY and SVGAGI. This CDR3 contains 15 residues. CDR3 DNA: TGTGCCAGCAGTCGTCACAGGGGGCAGGACTATGGCTACACCTTC. It specifies CASSRHRGQDYGYTF.